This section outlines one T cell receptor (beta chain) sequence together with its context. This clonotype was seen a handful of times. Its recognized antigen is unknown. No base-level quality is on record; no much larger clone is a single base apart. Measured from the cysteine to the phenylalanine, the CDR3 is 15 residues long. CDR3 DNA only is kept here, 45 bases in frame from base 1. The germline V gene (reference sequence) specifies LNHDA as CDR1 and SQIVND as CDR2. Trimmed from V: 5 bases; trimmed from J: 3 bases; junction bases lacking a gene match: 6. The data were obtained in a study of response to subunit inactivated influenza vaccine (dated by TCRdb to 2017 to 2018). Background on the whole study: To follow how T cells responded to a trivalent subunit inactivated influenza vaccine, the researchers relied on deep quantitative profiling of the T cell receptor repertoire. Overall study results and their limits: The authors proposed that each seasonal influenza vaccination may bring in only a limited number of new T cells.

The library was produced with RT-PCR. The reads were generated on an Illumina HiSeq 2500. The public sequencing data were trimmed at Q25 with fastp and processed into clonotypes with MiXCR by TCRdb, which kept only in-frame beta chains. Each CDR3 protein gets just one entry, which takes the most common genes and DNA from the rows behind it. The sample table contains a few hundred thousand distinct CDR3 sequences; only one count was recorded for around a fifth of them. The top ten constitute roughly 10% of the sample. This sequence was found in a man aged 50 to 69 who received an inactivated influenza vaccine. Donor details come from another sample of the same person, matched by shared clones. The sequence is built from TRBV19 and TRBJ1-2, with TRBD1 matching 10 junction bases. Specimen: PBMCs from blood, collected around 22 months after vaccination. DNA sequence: TGTGCCAGTAGTCCTTCCGGGACAGGGGACTATGGCTACACCTTC. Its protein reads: CASSPSGTGDYGYTF.